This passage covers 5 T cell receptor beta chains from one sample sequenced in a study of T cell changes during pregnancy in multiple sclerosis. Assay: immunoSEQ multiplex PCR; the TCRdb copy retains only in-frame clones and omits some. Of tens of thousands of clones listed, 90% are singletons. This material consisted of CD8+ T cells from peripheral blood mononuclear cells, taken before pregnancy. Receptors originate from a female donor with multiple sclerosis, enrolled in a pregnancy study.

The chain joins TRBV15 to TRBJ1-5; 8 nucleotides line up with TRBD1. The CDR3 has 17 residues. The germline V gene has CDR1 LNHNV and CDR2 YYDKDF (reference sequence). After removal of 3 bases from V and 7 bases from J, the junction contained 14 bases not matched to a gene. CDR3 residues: CATSSPGQAFSGQPQHF. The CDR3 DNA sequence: TGTGCCACCAGCAGCCCGGGACAGGCATTTTCAGGACAGCCCCAGCATTTT.

Here the CDR3 DNA reads TGTGCCTCCTGGGCAGGGTTGATAGGTGGTGGCTACACCTTC. Protein product: CASWAGLIGGGYTF. The chain couples TRBV30 to TRBJ1-2; D perhaps matches TRBD1 (5 bases). This CDR3 contains 14 residues. Germline V gives CDR1 GTSNPN, CDR2 SVGIG (reference sequence). The V end was cut by 7 bases, the J end by 7 bases, with 22 bases between.

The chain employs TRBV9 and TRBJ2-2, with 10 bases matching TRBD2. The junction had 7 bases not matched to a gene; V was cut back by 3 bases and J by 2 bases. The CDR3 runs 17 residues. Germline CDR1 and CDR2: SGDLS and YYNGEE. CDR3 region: CASSAPLAGPNTGELFF. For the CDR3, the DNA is TGTGCCAGCAGCGCCCCACTAGCGGGGCCTAACACCGGGGAGCTGTTTTTT.

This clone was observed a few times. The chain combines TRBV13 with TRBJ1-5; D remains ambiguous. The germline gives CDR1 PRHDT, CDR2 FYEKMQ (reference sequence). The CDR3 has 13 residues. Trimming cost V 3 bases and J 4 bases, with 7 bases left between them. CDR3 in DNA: TGTGCCAGCAGCTTTTTACGGAATCAGCCCCAGCATTTT. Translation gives CASSFLRNQPQHF. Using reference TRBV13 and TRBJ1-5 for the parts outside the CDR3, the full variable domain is AAGVIQSPRHLIKEKRETATLKCYPIPRHDTVYWYQQGPGQDPQFLISFYEKMQSDKGSIPDRFSAQQFSDYHSELNMSSLELGDSALYFCASSFLRNQPQHFGDGTRLSIL.

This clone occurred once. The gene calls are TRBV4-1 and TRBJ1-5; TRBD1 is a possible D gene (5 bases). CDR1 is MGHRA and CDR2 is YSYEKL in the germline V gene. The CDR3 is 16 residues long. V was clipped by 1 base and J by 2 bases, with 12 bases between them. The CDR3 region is CASSQAGGVGNQPQHF. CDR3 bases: TGCGCCAGCAGCCAAGCTGGGGGGGTGGGCAATCAGCCCCAGCATTTT.